One sample yielded the 28 T cell receptor beta chains listed below, sequenced in a study of T cells in Graves' hyperthyroidism and ophthalmopathy. Regions amplified from RNA transcripts were the TCR beta CDR3 regions. TCR CDR3 underwent first-round RT-PCR with the HTBI primer set. MiXCR was run by TCRdb on the multiplex PCR reads, yielding one entry per CDR3 protein. The table has 130,000 to 150,000 distinct CDR3 sequences, less than 25% seen once. Sequenced input: blood. The receptors derive from a woman aged 50 to 60 with Graves' hyperthyroidism that later progressed to Graves' ophthalmopathy.

This clonotype appeared many times. The genes are TRBV2 and TRBJ1-6; no firm D call. The CDR3 runs 13 residues. Germline-derived CDR1 and CDR2 are SNHLY and FYNNEI. With 6 bases removed from V and 11 bases from J, the gap between germline ends came to 14 bases. The CDR3 loop reads CASRDLDSPPLHF. Here the CDR3 DNA reads TGTGCCAGCAGAGATCTGGACTCTCCACCCCTCCACTTT.

The chain couples TRBV6-2 or TRBV6-3 to TRBJ2-1; tentatively, D is TRBD1 (6 bases). CDR3 length: 15 amino acids. Germline CDR1 and CDR2: MNHEY and SVGEGT. V lost 8 bases and J lost 4, with 18 bases in between. The DNA for the CDR3 is TGTGCCAGCTCACCCCCCCGGGACATATACAATGAGCAGTTCTTC. Protein sequence: CASSPPRDIYNEQFF.

This rearrangement joins TRBV29-1 to TRBJ2-5; 11 bases match TRBD1. The CDR3 is 14 amino acids. The V gene end was trimmed by 8 bases and the J gene end by 5 bases; junction bases not matched to a gene: 10. Germline-derived CDR1 and CDR2 are SQVTM and ANQGSEA. The CDR3 region has the DNA TGCAGCACAAAGGACAGGGGGCGCTCCGAGACCCAGTACTTC. This translates into CSTKDRGRSETQYF.

This clonotype was recorded at least ten times. V is TRBV29-1 and J is TRBJ1-1; D is perhaps TRBD1 (5 bases). Germline V gene lookup returns CDR1 SQVTM and CDR2 ANQGSEA. The CDR3 has 12 residues. Trimming left V 4 bases short and J 5 bases short, with 11 bases between. CDR3 bases: TGCAGCGTTGTAGGGGCGGCAACTGAAGCTTTCTTT. Translation: CSVVGAATEAFF.

The genes are TRBV28 and TRBJ2-7, with TRBD1 identical over 9 bases. CDR1 and CDR2 (germline): MDHEN, SYDVKM. CDR3 length: 15 residues. J lost 2 bases, V lost 0 bases, and 2 bases had no gene match. The CDR3, as DNA: TGTGCCAGCAGTTTATGGGGGACAGGGACCTACGAGCAGTACTTC. Protein sequence: CASSLWGTGTYEQYF.

In its sample, this clonotype was seen many times. The gene calls are TRBV7-9 and TRBJ2-5; D is ambiguous. CDR3 length: 14 amino acids. Germline V CDR1 and CDR2: SEHNR, FQNEAQ (reference sequence). Deletions cut 5 bases from V and 2 bases from J, with 12 bases between. CDR3 in DNA: TGTGCCAGCAGCGCCACCCAGCTACAAGAGACCCAGTACTTC. This encodes CASSATQLQETQYF.

This clonotype was counted only a few times. The chain carries TRBV4-1 and TRBJ2-7; tentative D call: TRBD1 (6 bases). V was cut by 3 bases and J by 3 bases, with 9 bases left in between. CDR3 length equals 13 residues. The germline V gene encodes CDR1 MGHRA and CDR2 YSYEKL. In DNA form, the CDR3 reads TGCGCCAGCAGCCAGGGGACAAACTACGAGCAGTACTTC. Translating gives CASSQGTNYEQYF.

This clonotype was detected only a few times. In DNA form, the CDR3 reads TGTGCCACCAGCACCAGACAGGGGCACGATACGCAGTATTTT. Translated: CATSTRQGHDTQYF. J is TRBJ2-3 and V is TRBV15; 8 bases match TRBD1. The CDR3 sequence is 14 residues long. The germline gives CDR1 LNHNV, CDR2 YYDKDF (reference sequence). The V segment lost 4 bases and the J segment 6 bases; nucleotides outside the gene matches: 6. Full variable domain (rest looked up from reference TRBV15 and TRBJ2-3): DAMVIQNPRYQVTQFGKPVTLSCSQTLNHNVMYWYQQKSSQAPKLLFHYYDKDFNNEADTPDNFQSRRPNTSFCFLDIRSPGLGDTAMYLCATSTRQGHDTQYFGPGTRLTVL.

This clonotype was counted at least ten times. The V call is TRBV5-1, the J call TRBJ2-7; TRBD2 might be the D (7 bases). CDR3 length: 14 residues. Germline CDR1 is SGHRS and CDR2 is YFSETQ. Trimming cost V 8 bases and J 1 base, with 16 bases left between them. The CDR3 sequence: CASTGGHGSYEQYF. The DNA for the CDR3 is TGCGCCAGTACCGGGGGGCACGGATCCTACGAGCAGTACTTC. Full variable domain (outside the CDR3, taken from reference TRBV5-1 and TRBJ2-7): KAGVTQTPRYLIKTRGQQVTLSCSPISGHRSVSWYQQTPGQGLQFLFEYFSETQRNKGNFPGRFSGRQFSNSRSEMNVSTLELGDSALYLCASTGGHGSYEQYFGPGTRLTVT.

There are a few counts of this clonotype. The V gene is TRBV7-8, the J gene TRBJ2-7; D possibly uses TRBD1 or TRBD2 (6 bases each). V was shortened by 5 bases and J by 1 base, with 18 bases between the two germline ends. The length of the CDR3 is 16 residues. Germline V gene data show CDR1 as SGHVS and CDR2 as FQNEAQ. The CDR3 spells CASSGGPDGPSYEQYF. The DNA of the CDR3 is TGTGCCAGCAGCGGGGGGCCAGACGGACCATCCTACGAGCAGTACTTC.

There are a few counts of this clonotype. This chain connects TRBV7-3 to TRBJ1-1; D call uncertain. The CDR3 length is 13 residues. Looked up from germline, CDR1 is SGHTA and CDR2 is FQGTGA. Trimming pared 4 bases from V and 0 bases from J, leaving 6 bases between. CDR3 nucleotide sequence: TGTGCCAGCAGCTCCAGTCTGAACACTGAAGCTTTCTTT. Translation: CASSSSLNTEAFF.

This clonotype was seen many times. The V gene is TRBV2, the J gene TRBJ2-5; no firm D call. V gave up 7 bases and J gave up 7 bases, with 13 bases separating them. The CDR3 is 12 amino acids. Germline V gene lookup returns CDR1 SNHLY and CDR2 FYNNEI. CDR3 coding DNA: TGTGCCAGCACCCAGGACGATCGGACCCAGTACTTC. It yields the protein CASTQDDRTQYF.

This clonotype was detected many times. The CDR3 DNA is TGCAGTGCTAGAGGACAGGGCGGTAGGGCCTACGAGCAGTACTTC. The encoded protein is CSARGQGGRAYEQYF. The rearrangement links TRBV20-1 to TRBJ2-7, with 7 positions matching TRBD1. Per the germline V gene, CDR1 is DFQATT and CDR2 is SNEGSKA (reference sequence). The CDR3 consists of 15 residues. The V and J ends lost 1 base and 2 bases, in that order; junction bases with no gene match: 8.

The chain couples TRBV2 to TRBJ1-1; unclear D gene. The CDR3 spans 13 residues. V was shortened by 8 bases and J by 1 base, with 11 bases between the two germline ends. Germline V gene sequence: CDR1 SNHLY, CDR2 FYNNEI. The CDR3 sequence: CASQKDSNTEAFF. The CDR3, as DNA: TGTGCCAGCCAAAAGGACTCGAACACTGAAGCTTTCTTT.

V usage is TRBV19 and J usage is TRBJ1-2, with 8 positions matching TRBD1. J was trimmed by 6 bases and V by 2 bases; bases with no gene match: 2. This CDR3 has 13 amino acids. Germline CDR1 is LNHDA and CDR2 is SQIVND (reference sequence). The CDR3 is CASSIQGAHGYTF. In nucleotides, the CDR3 is TGTGCCAGTAGTATACAGGGGGCGCATGGCTACACCTTC.

This clonotype was counted many times. This sequence joins TRBV28 and TRBJ2-5; maybe TRBD2 (6 bases). Per the germline V gene, CDR1 is MDHEN and CDR2 is SYDVKM. Trimming removed 3 bases from V and 0 bases from J, with 8 bases in between. The CDR3 extends over 14 amino acids. The CDR3 DNA sequence: TGTGCCAGCAGTTTGGGACTGAACCAAGAGACCCAGTACTTC. It translates to CASSLGLNQETQYF.

J is TRBJ2-3 and V is TRBV7-2; 13 nucleotides align to TRBD2. The junction had 12 bases not matched to a gene; V was cut back by 5 bases and J by 7 bases. CDR1 is SGHTA and CDR2 is FQGNSA in the germline V gene. CDR3 length equals 17 residues. CDR3 loop: CASSLSGTSGIVNTQYF. CDR3 DNA sequence: TGTGCCAGCAGCCTGTCCGGGACTAGCGGGATTGTAAATACGCAGTATTTT.

At least ten counts were recorded for this clonotype. CDR3 DNA: TGTGCCAGCAGCCAAGATTCAGGGGCCGGGGAGCTGTTTTTT. It yields the protein CASSQDSGAGELFF. The genes are TRBV3-1 and TRBJ2-2; D perhaps matches TRBD1 (6 bases). V lost 0 bases and J 6 bases, leaving 8 bases between the germline ends. Germline V gives CDR1 LGHDT, CDR2 YNNKEL (reference sequence). There are 14 residues in the CDR3.

The sample holds many counts of this clonotype. J is TRBJ1-5 and V is TRBV6-1; tentatively, D is TRBD1 (6 bases). With 6 bases removed from V and 0 bases from J, the gap between germline ends came to 15 bases. Germline CDR1 and CDR2: MNHNS and SASEGT. The CDR3 length is 16 residues. The CDR3 loop is CASRAQSGVSNQPQHF. CDR3 coding DNA: TGTGCCAGCAGGGCACAATCAGGGGTTAGCAATCAGCCCCAGCATTTT.

This clonotype came up many times. J is TRBJ1-1 and V is TRBV6-1; no firm D call. V gave up 2 bases and J gave up 0 bases, with 4 bases separating them. CDR3 length: 13 amino acids. Germline CDR1 is MNHNS and CDR2 is SASEGT. The CDR3 protein is CASSESMNTEAFF. CDR3 bases: TGTGCCAGCAGTGAATCGATGAACACTGAAGCTTTCTTT.

To note about this clonotype: One end of the junction fails to match germline, which may point to a read error. This chain uses TRBV6-1 with TRBJ2-4; D remains unclear. The length of the CDR3 is 15 residues. Per germline, CDR1 MNHNS and CDR2 SASEGT. The CDR3 loop reads CASREGSGAKNIQYF. CDR3 nucleotide sequence: TGTGCCAGCAGGGAAGGTTCGGGCGCCAAAAACATTCAGTACTTC.

This clonotype was counted many times. The V and J genes are TRBV12-3 or TRBV12-4 and TRBJ1-5; TRBD1 might be the D (6 bases). The CDR3 consists of 14 residues. V lost 3 bases, J lost 1 base, and 7 bases lay in between. The CDR3 DNA sequence: TGTGCCAGCAGTTTGGGGGCGAGCAATCAGCCCCAGCATTTT. Residues: CASSLGASNQPQHF.

This clonotype was seen ten or more times. The chain has TRBV10-3 and TRBJ2-7, with D perhaps matching TRBD2 (6 bases). This CDR3 has 15 amino acids. V was pared by 3 bases and J by 7 bases, with 19 bases between. Per germline, CDR1 ENHRY and CDR2 SYGVKD. CDR3 sequence: CAISDTPEGIEEQYF. The CDR3 DNA is TGTGCCATCAGTGACACCCCGGAGGGGATCGAGGAGCAGTACTTC.

This clonotype was seen many times. The chain links TRBV20-1 to TRBJ2-1; 7 nucleotides match TRBD2. V lost 3 bases and J lost 10; bases outside the gene matches: 6. This CDR3 contains 12 residues. Germline V lookup: CDR1 DFQATT, CDR2 SNEGSKA (reference sequence). CDR3 coding DNA: TGCAGTGCTAGGGGCAGAGCGGGGGAGCAGTTCTTC. As protein: CSARGRAGEQFF.

The sample holds many counts of this clonotype. The genes are TRBV20-1 and TRBJ1-1; the D gene is possibly TRBD1 (5 bases). The germline CDR1 and CDR2 sequences are DFQATT and SNEGSKA (reference sequence). CDR3 size: 13 residues. Trimming shortened V by 5 bases and J by 6 bases, and 16 bases separated the two germline ends. The CDR3 sequence: CSAPDKAAPEAFF. DNA of the CDR3: TGCAGTGCTCCGGACAAGGCGGCCCCTGAAGCTTTCTTT.

This clonotype was detected ten times or more. The V call is TRBV7-9, the J call TRBJ1-1; D is unresolved. Per the germline V gene, CDR1 is SEHNR and CDR2 is FQNEAQ (reference sequence). V shed 7 bases and J shed 0 bases, with 21 bases lying between them. The length of the CDR3 is 17 residues. CDR3 amino acids: CASTFSKRAGMNTEAFF. CDR3 DNA: TGTGCCAGCACCTTTAGCAAAAGGGCCGGAATGAACACTGAAGCTTTCTTT.

This clonotype was found many times. CDR3 nucleotide sequence: TGTGCCAGCAGCTCGGGACTAGCGGGACCCTCAGATACGCAGTATTTT. Protein sequence: CASSSGLAGPSDTQYF. The chain carries TRBV11-2 and TRBJ2-3; 13 bases fit TRBD2. After removal of 4 bases from V and 4 bases from J, the junction contained 5 bases not matched to a gene. This CDR3 has 16 amino acids. Germline V gives CDR1 SGHAT, CDR2 FQNNGV.

This clonotype was observed a few times. The chain is built from TRBV10-2 and TRBJ1-4, with D possibly TRBD1 on 5 matching bases. The V end lost 3 bases, the J end lost 8 bases, and 19 bases lay between the germline ends. The CDR3 length is 16 residues. Germline lookup yields CDR1 WSHSY and CDR2 SAAADI. CDR3 amino acids: CASSDYGRSGDEKLFF. CDR3 nucleotides: TGCGCCAGCAGTGATTACGGGAGGAGTGGGGACGAAAAACTGTTTTTT.